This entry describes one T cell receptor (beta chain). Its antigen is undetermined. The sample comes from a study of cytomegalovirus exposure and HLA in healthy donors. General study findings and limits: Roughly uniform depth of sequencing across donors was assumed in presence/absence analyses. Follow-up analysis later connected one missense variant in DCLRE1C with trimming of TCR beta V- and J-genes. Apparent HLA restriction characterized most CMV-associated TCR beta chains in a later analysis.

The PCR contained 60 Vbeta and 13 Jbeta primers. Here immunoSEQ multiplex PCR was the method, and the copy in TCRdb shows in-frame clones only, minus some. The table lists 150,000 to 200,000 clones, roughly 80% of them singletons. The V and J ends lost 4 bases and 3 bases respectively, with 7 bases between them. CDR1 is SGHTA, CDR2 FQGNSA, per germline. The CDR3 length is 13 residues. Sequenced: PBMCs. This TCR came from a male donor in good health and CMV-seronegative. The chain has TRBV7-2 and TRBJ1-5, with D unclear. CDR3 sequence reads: CASSSGINQPQHF. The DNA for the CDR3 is TGTGCCAGCAGCTCCGGGATCAATCAGCCCCAGCATTTT.